This T cell receptor beta chain was sequenced during a study of cytomegalovirus exposure and HLA in healthy donors. Study-level background: Among the approximately 380 donors who were genotyped, 81% fell in the genetic ancestry cluster that is associated with self-reported Caucasian donors. The study's findings and limits: It was reportedly the case that the classifier diagnosed cytomegalovirus status with high specificity and sensitivity. In vitro confirmation showed three CMV-associated chains to be CMV antigen specific. A later analysis linked a missense variant in DCLRE1C to the trimming of TCR beta V and J genes.

About this clone: Antigen: not known.

The ends lost 1 base at V and 5 bases at J; junction bases unmatched: 2. The CDR3 covers 14 residues. CDR1 SEHNR and CDR2 FQNEAQ come from the germline V gene (reference sequence). PCR employed 60 Vbeta and 13 Jbeta primers. Repertoires were generated with immunoSEQ multiplex PCR, while TCRdb's copy carries only in-frame clones and drops some. The table for this sample gives around 42,000 clones. Source material: PBMCs. The clonotype was recovered from a man aged 25-40 years in good health and CMV-seronegative. The chain combines TRBV7-9 with TRBJ2-7; 10 nucleotides align to TRBD1. The CDR3 loop reads CASSLVGTGDEQYF. In DNA, the CDR3 is TGTGCCAGCAGCTTAGTGGGGACAGGGGACGAGCAGTACTTC.